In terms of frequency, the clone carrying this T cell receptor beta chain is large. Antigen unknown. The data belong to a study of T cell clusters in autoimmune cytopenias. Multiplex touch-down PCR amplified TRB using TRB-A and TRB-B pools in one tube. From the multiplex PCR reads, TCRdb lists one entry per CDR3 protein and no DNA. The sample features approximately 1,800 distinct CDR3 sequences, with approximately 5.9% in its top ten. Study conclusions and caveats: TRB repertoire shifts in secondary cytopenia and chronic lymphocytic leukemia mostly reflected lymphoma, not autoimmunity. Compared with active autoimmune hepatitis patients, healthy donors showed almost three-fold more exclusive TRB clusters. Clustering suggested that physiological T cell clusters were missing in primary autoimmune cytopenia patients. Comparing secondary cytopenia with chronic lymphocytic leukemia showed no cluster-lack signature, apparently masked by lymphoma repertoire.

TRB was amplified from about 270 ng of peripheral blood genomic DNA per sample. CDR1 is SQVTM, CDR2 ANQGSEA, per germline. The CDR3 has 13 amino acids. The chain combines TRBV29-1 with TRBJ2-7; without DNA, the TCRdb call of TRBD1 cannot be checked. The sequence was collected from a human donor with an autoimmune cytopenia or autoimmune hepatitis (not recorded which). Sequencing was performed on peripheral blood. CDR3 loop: CSVEGGTATEQYF.